What follows is one T cell receptor beta chain and its context. No antigen is known for it. This specimen belongs to a study of beta chain features in type 1 diabetes. Expressed TCRB transcripts were sequenced because the entire RNA isolate underwent reverse transcription. TCRdb's copy holds only in-frame clones and misses some; the assay was immunoSEQ multiplex PCR. The sample consists of almost 350,000 clones, roughly 8% of them appearing once. Study results and limitations: Cells with high TCR expression could be over-represented by cDNA sequencing. Moderate but significant shortening of TCRB CDR3s was recorded in all four CD4+ subsets from Type 1 diabetes patients.

V lost 5 bases and J 0 bases, leaving 15 bases between the germline ends. The CDR3 sequence is 16 residues long. CDR1 and CDR2 (germline): MDHEN, SYDVKM. This TCR was recovered from a woman under 30 in good health. The chain carries TRBV28 and TRBJ2-3; D may correspond to TRBD1 or TRBD2 (5 bases each). The sequenced sample consisted of central memory CD4+ T cells from blood. DNA for the CDR3: TGTGCCAGCAGTCAAACCGGGGCAGGGAGCACAGATACGCAGTATTTT. It yields the protein CASSQTGAGSTDTQYF.